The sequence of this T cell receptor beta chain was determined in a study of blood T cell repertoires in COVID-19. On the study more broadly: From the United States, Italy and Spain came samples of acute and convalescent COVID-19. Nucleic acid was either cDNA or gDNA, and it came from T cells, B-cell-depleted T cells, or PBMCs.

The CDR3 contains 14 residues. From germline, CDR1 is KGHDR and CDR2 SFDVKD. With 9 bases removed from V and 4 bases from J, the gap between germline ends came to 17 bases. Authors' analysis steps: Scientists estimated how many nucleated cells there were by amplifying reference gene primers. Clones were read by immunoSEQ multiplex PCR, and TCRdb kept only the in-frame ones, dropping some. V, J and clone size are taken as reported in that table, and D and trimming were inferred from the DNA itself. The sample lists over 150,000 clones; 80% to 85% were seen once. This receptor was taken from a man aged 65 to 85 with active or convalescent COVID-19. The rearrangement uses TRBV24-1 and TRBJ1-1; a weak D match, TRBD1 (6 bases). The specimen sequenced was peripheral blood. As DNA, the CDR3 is TGTGCCACCCGCCAGGGACATGGGGTCACTGAAGCTTTCTTT. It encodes CATRQGHGVTEAFF.